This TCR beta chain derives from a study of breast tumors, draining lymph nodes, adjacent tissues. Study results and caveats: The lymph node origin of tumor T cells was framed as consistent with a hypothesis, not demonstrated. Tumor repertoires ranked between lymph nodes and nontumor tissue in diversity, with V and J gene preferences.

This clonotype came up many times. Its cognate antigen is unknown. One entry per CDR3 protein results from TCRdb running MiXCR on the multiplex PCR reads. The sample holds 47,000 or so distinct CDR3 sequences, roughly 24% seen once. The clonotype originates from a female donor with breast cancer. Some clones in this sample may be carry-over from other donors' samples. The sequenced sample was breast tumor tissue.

CDR3 region: CASSIQTSGTDEQFF. The DNA of the CDR3 is TGTGCCAGTAGTATTCAGACTAGCGGGACCGATGAGCAGTTCTTC. V is TRBV19 and J is TRBJ2-1; TRBD2 matches 11 bases. Trimming at V came to 3 bases and at J to 8 bases, leaving 6 bases not matched to a gene. The CDR3 covers 15 residues. Germline V gives CDR1 LNHDA, CDR2 SQIVND (reference sequence).